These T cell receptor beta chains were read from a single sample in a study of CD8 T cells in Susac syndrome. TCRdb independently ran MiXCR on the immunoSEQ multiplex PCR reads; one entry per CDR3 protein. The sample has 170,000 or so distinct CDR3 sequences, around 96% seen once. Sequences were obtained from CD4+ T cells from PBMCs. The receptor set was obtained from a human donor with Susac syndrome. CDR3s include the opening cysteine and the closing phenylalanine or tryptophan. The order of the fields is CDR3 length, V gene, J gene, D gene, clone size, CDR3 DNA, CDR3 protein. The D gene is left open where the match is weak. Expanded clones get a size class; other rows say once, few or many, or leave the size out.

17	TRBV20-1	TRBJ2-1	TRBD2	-	TGCAGTGCTAGTCGAGGAGCTAGCGGCACTTCCTACAATGAGCAGTTCTTC	CSASRGASGTSYNEQFF
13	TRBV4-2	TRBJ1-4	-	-	TGTGCCAGCAGCCAGCCGGGAGAAGAAAAACTGTTTTTT	CASSQPGEEKLFF
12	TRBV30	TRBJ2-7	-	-	TGTGCCTGGGGGCAGGGAAGCTACGAGCAGTACTTC	CAWGQGSYEQYF
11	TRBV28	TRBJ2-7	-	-	TGTGCCAGCAGTTTATCTGACGAGCAGTACTTC	CASSLSDEQYF
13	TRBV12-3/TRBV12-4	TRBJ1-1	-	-	TGTGCCAGCAAAGCCAGGGACCTCGGGGAAGCTTTCTTT	CASKARDLGEAFF
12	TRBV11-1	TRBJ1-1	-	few	TGTGCCAGCAGCCGGATGAACACTGAAGCTTTCTTT	CASSRMNTEAFF
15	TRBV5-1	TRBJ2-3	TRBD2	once	TGCGCCAGCAGCTTAAGCGGGACTAGCACAGATACGCAGTATTTT	CASSLSGTSTDTQYF
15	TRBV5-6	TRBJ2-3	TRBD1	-	TGTGCCAGCAGCCTCACGGACAGGGGGAGAGATACGCAGTATTTT	CASSLTDRGRDTQYF
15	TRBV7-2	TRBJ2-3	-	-	TGTGCCAGCAGCTTTCGGTCAGGTAGCACAGATACGCAGTATTTT	CASSFRSGSTDTQYF
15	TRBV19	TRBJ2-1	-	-	TGTGCCAGTAGTGATTCGCGACAGGCCTACAATGAGCAGTTCTTC	CASSDSRQAYNEQFF
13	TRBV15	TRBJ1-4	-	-	TGTGCCACCAGCCGCCAAAGGGGGACCGGTCTGTTTTTT	CATSRQRGTGLFF
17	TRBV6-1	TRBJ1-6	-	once	TGTGCCAGCAGCTCCGTGGCAGGGGCCTCCTATAATTCACCCCTCCACTTT	CASSSVAGASYNSPLHF
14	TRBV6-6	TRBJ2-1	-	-	TGTGCCAGCAGTTACCCGACAGGTGCTTTTGAGCAGTTCTTC	CASSYPTGAFEQFF
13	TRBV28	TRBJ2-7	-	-	TGTGCCAGCATCGACAGGACCAAGGACGAGCAGTACTTC	CASIDRTKDEQYF
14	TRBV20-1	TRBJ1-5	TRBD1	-	TGCAGTGCTAGAGAAAACAGGGGGGAACAGCCCCAGCATTTT	CSARENRGEQPQHF
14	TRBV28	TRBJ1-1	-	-	TGTGCCAGCAGGGGGACGGCCGCTCCGGCTGAAGCTTTCTTT	CASRGTAAPAEAFF
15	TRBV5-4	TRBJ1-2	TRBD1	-	TGTGCCAGCAGCTTCGGGACAGGGATCGACTATGGCTACACCTTC	CASSFGTGIDYGYTF
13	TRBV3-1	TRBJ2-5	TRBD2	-	TGTGCCAGCAGTCCGGTGGCGGGAGGGAGCCAGTACTTC	CASSPVAGGSQYF
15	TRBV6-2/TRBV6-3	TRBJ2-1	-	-	TGTGCCAGCAGCCAACAAGGCCTCGCCTACAATGAGCAGTTCTTC	CASSQQGLAYNEQFF
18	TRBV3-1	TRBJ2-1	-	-	TGTGCCAGCAGCCAATCCGGGAGCCTTACAAGCTCCTACAATGAGCAGTTCTTC	CASSQSGSLTSSYNEQFF
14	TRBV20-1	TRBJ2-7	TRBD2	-	TGCAGTGCTAGAGTAACTAGCGGAGCATACGAGCAGTACTTC	CSARVTSGAYEQYF
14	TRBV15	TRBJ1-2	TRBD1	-	TGTGCCACCAGCAGGGCGGGACAGGGGCAAGGCTACACCTTC	CATSRAGQGQGYTF
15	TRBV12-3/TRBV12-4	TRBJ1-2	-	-	TGTGCCAGCAGTGACTCAGGGTGGCAAGACTATGGCTACACCTTC	CASSDSGWQDYGYTF
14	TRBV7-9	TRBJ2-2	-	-	TGTGCCAGCAGGTTTCAGAGTGGGATCCGGGAGCTGTTTTTT	CASRFQSGIRELFF
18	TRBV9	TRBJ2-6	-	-	TGTGCCAGCAGCGTTACCGGGACGTCGAACTCTGGGGCCAACGTCCTGACTTTC	CASSVTGTSNSGANVLTF
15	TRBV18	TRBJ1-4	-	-	TGTGCCAGCTCACCCCCGGGGGCGACGGAGGAAAAACTGTTTTTT	CASSPPGATEEKLFF
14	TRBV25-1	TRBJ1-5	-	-	TGTGCCAGCAGTGCGCCGGGACGCAATCAGCCCCAGCATTTT	CASSAPGRNQPQHF
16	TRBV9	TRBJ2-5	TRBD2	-	TGTGCCAGCAGCGTGACTAGCGGAGAGGGGGAAGAGACCCAGTACTTC	CASSVTSGEGEETQYF
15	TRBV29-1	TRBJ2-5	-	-	TGCAGCTACTCCGCCGGTCCAGGGGCGGGGGAGACCCAGTACTTC	CSYSAGPGAGETQYF
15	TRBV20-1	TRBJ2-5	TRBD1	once	TGCAGTGCTAGAAACCCCGGGACAGGACAAGAGACCCAGTACTTC	CSARNPGTGQETQYF
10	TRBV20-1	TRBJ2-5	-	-	TGCAGTGCCACCCTAGAGACCCAGTACTTC	CSATLETQYF
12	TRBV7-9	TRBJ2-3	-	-	TGTGCCAGCAGCTTTTCTGTGGATACGCAGTATTTT	CASSFSVDTQYF
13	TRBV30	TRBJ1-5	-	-	TGTGCCTGGAGTAGGGCCGGTAATCAGCCCCAGCATTTT	CAWSRAGNQPQHF
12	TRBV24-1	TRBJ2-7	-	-	TGTGCCACCAGTGATTTGGCCAACCGGCGGTACTTC	CATSDLANRRYF
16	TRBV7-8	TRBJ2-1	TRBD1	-	TGTGCCAGCAGGAAGACAGGGCCTTACTCCTACAATGAGCAGTTCTTC	CASRKTGPYSYNEQFF
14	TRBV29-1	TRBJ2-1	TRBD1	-	TGCAGCGTCTTCCGGGACAGCTCCTACAATGAGCAGTTCTTC	CSVFRDSSYNEQFF
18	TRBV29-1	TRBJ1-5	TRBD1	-	TGCAGCGTCGAAGGACAGGTTTTAAGAGGTCTGGTCAATCAGCCCCAGCATTTT	CSVEGQVLRGLVNQPQHF
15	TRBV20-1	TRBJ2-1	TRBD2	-	TGCAGTGCTAGCCCCAGCGGGAGGGCCTACAATGAGCAGTTCTTC	CSASPSGRAYNEQFF
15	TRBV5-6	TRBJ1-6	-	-	TGTGCCAGCAGCTGGGGGTCCTCTAGGGATTCACCCCTCCACTTT	CASSWGSSRDSPLHF
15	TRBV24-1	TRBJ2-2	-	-	TGTGCCACCAGCCTACGTTCGGGGTTCCCCGGGGAGCTGTTTTTT	CATSLRSGFPGELFF
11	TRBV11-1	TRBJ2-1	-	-	TGTGCCAGCAGCCCAGGGGCCTCGCAGTTCTTC	CASSPGASQFF